A single sample gave rise to the 18 T cell receptor beta chains below, sequenced in a study of T cell clonality in common variable immunodeficiency. Findings and caveats of the study: In common variable immunodeficiency, TCR beta chains reportedly carried fewer deletions and N-nucleotide insertions.

Using immunoSEQ multiplex PCR, the repertoire was profiled, and TCRdb retains in-frame clones only, with some absent. There are nearly 20,000 clones in the sample, none observed a single time. Their antigen targets remain unknown. The sample comprised peripheral blood mononuclear cells. The receptors derive from a human donor with common variable immunodeficiency.

In its sample, this clone ranks as medium-sized. With the read ending 3 residues before the CDR3 end, the germline J gene is used to fill in that end. The chain employs TRBV29-1 and TRBJ2-3; TRBD1 aligns across 7 bases. J lost 1 base, V lost 6 bases, and 7 bases had no gene match. Germline V gene data show CDR1 as SQVTM and CDR2 as ANQGSEA. The CDR3 is 14 amino acids. CDR3 DNA, as far as it was read: TGCAGCGTGTTGGATGACAGGGGCACAGATACG. It yields the protein CSVLDDRGTDT. In full, the CDR3 reads CSVLDDRGTDTQYF.

There are many counts of this clone. Read coverage stops 3 residues before the CDR3 terminus; the germline J gene supplies the remainder. The rearrangement joins TRBV2 to TRBJ1-1; unclear D gene. Germline values: CDR1 SNHLY, CDR2 FYNNEI. Between the trimmed V and J ends, which lost 2 bases and 1 base, there was a span of 11 bases. The CDR3 consists of 15 residues. CDR3 in amino acids: CASSERGGSNTEAFF. CDR3 bases read: TGTGCCAGCAGTGAACGGGGAGGGTCGAACACTGAA.

In this sample, this clone turned up many times. The read gets to within 3 residues of the CDR3 end, and the germline J gene fills in the rest. The gene calls are TRBV7-3 and TRBJ2-1; D remains ambiguous. V lost 6 bases, J lost 0 bases, and 12 bases lay in between. The V gene's germline CDR1 is SGHTA and CDR2 FQGTGA. This CDR3 contains 15 residues. CDR3 residues: CASSPSTGSYNEQFF. The part of the CDR3 DNA that was read is TGTGCCAGCAGTCCGTCTACCGGCTCCTACAATGAG.

There are a few counts of this clone. The read stops 3 residues short of the end of the CDR3; the missing end is completed from the germline J gene. The chain combines TRBV20-1 with TRBJ2-1, with D perhaps TRBD2 (6 bases). CDR1 and CDR2 (germline): DFQATT, SNEGSKA (reference sequence). V was trimmed by 3 bases and J by 1 base, leaving 13 bases between them. The length of the CDR3 is 15 residues. The CDR3 DNA, read in part, is TGCAGTGCTAGGGAGGGGTCGATGTCCTACAATGAG. Encoded protein: CSAREGSMSYNE. The whole CDR3 protein reads CSAREGSMSYNEQFF.

This clone was recorded many times. The CDR3 end lies 3 residues beyond the end of the read and is filled in from the germline J gene. V and J are TRBV20-1 and TRBJ2-2; 9 bases are shared with TRBD2. V gave up 3 bases and J gave up 7 bases; unmatched junction bases: 12. CDR1 and CDR2 from the germline V gene are DFQATT and SNEGSKA (reference sequence). The CDR3 is 16 amino acids. The CDR3 loop is CSASPGGREGLGELFF. The DNA read from the CDR3 is TGCAGTGCTAGCCCCGGGGGGCGGGAGGGCCTCGGGGAG.

In its sample, this clone was seen many times. Read data end 3 residues before the CDR3 end; the end is taken from the germline J gene. The chain combines TRBV20-1 with TRBJ2-3, with 10 nucleotides matching TRBD1. Germline V gives CDR1 DFQATT, CDR2 SNEGSKA (reference sequence). The length of the CDR3 is 18 residues. Germline trimming cut 4 bases from V and 5 bases from J; bases unmatched to any gene: 18. The part of the CDR3 DNA that was read is TGCAGTGCTACAAAAATGGGACCGGGACAGGGGTCGATAGATACG. Translation gives CSATKMGPGQGSIDT. The full CDR3 is CSATKMGPGQGSIDTQYF.

This clone was detected many times. The read gets to within 3 residues of the CDR3 end, and the germline J gene fills in the rest. The V and J genes are TRBV30 and TRBJ2-3, with TRBD2 matching over 9 bases. The trim removed 3 bases at V and 2 bases at J, leaving 6 bases unmatched. This CDR3 has 15 residues. CDR1 is GTSNPN and CDR2 is SVGIG in the germline V gene (reference sequence). CDR3 loop: CAWSPGGRDTDTQYF. Partial CDR3 DNA: TGTGCCTGGAGCCCAGGCGGGAGGGACACAGATACG.

This clone came up many times. The missing CDR3 end, 3 residues past where the read stops, is filled in from the germline J gene. The chain employs TRBV18 and TRBJ2-3; either TRBD1 or TRBD2 may supply D (5 bases each). Trimming removed 0 bases from V and 4 bases from J, with 14 bases in between. This CDR3 spans 16 amino acids. Germline loops: CDR1 KGHSH, CDR2 LQKENI. CDR3 amino acids: CASSPPSTGGSDTQYF. Incomplete CDR3 DNA: TGTGCCAGCTCACCACCCAGTACAGGAGGCTCAGATACG.

At least ten counts were recorded for this clone. The CDR3 end lies 3 residues beyond the end of the read and is filled in from the germline J gene. The rearrangement joins TRBV20-1 to TRBJ1-5, with D tentatively TRBD1 (5 bases). Trimming took off 4 bases at V and 7 bases at J, with 20 bases between the two ends. The CDR3 totals 15 residues. Per the germline V gene, CDR1 is DFQATT and CDR2 is SNEGSKA (reference sequence). Partial CDR3 DNA: TGCAGTGCTACTCCGCCCGTCCAGGGCGTACAGCCC. This sequence encodes CSATPPVQGVQP. The full CDR3 sequence reads CSATPPVQGVQPQHF.

The table lists this clone with many counts. The read falls 3 residues short of the CDR3 end, and the missing part is taken from the germline J gene. V usage is TRBV2 and J usage is TRBJ2-3, with unresolved D. Trimming shortened V by 8 bases and J by 2 bases, and 23 bases separated the two germline ends. Germline V lookup: CDR1 SNHLY, CDR2 FYNNEI. The length of the CDR3 is 17 residues. The CDR3 spells CASPTRPFAAPTDTQYF. The part of the CDR3 DNA that was read is TGTGCCAGCCCCACCCGGCCTTTTGCGGCACCCACAGATACG.

Ten or more counts support this clone. The read ends 3 residues early relative to the CDR3; the germline J gene fills the gap. The chain is built from TRBV7-8 and TRBJ2-5; TRBD1 is a possible D gene (6 bases). V was trimmed by 5 bases and J by 4 bases, leaving 11 bases between them. CDR1 and CDR2 (germline): SGHVS, FQNEAQ. This CDR3 spans 13 amino acids. CDR3 amino acids: CASSGVGGETQYF. The sequenced part of the CDR3 DNA is TGTGCCAGCAGCGGCGTAGGGGGAGAGACC.

In the case of this clone: The CDR3 end falls 3 residues outside the read, so it is completed with the germline J gene. V is TRBV7-9 and J is TRBJ2-2, with D unclear. Germline V CDR1 and CDR2: SEHNR, FQNEAQ (reference sequence). V gave up 2 bases and J gave up 0 bases, with 4 bases separating them. This CDR3 is built from 14 residues. The CDR3 region is CASSLPPNTGELFF. The sequenced CDR3 bases are TGTGCCAGCAGCTTACCTCCGAACACCGGGGAG.

Comments on this clone: The read ends 3 residues early relative to the CDR3; the germline J gene fills the gap. The V call is TRBV5-1, the J call TRBJ2-7; 9 nucleotides match TRBD2. Germline trimming cut 0 bases from V and 0 bases from J; bases unmatched to any gene: 4. The V gene's germline CDR1 is SGHRS and CDR2 YFSETQ. CDR3 length: 16 amino acids. The part of the CDR3 DNA that was read is TGCGCCAGCAGCTTGGGGGGACTAGCAGCCTCCTACGAG. Protein sequence: CASSLGGLAASYE. The complete CDR3 sequence is CASSLGGLAASYEQYF.

This clone showed up many times. Read coverage stops 3 residues before the CDR3 terminus; the germline J gene supplies the remainder. The chain carries TRBV5-1 and TRBJ2-3, with 14 bases aligning to TRBD2. Germline assignment: CDR1 SGHRS and CDR2 YFSETQ. Trimming removed 3 bases from V and 6 bases from J; junction bases left unmatched: 6. The CDR3 is 16 residues long. The part of the CDR3 DNA that was read is TGCGCCAGCAGCTCCCAAGGGACTAGCGGGAGTGATACG. Its protein product is CASSSQGTSGSDT. The entire CDR3 is CASSSQGTSGSDTQYF.

This clone was seen repeatedly, ten times or more. The sequence runs out 3 residues before the end of the CDR3; the remainder is reconstructed from the germline J gene. The chain recombines TRBV30 with TRBJ2-2; 9 bases line up with TRBD2. The germline gives CDR1 GTSNPN, CDR2 SVGIG (reference sequence). V lost 7 bases and J lost 3; bases outside the gene matches: 9. This CDR3 contains 15 residues. The CDR3 bases that were read are TGTGCCTCCCCGCGGCGGGAGGGCGACACCGGGGAG. It is translated as CASPRREGDTGE. The complete CDR3 reads CASPRREGDTGELFF.

The sample holds many counts of this clone. The sequenced part of the CDR3 DNA is TGTGCCAGCACCTCGGACAGGGCAGGTCAGCCC. Amino acid sequence: CASTSDRAGQP. The whole CDR3 sequence is CASTSDRAGQPQHF. This rearrangement joins TRBV19 to TRBJ1-5; 8 bases align to TRBD1. The CDR3 extends 3 residues past the end of the read, so its final part is completed from the germline J gene. This CDR3 is built from 14 residues. After removal of 9 bases from V and 6 bases from J, the junction contained 10 bases not matched to a gene. Germline V gene lookup returns CDR1 LNHDA and CDR2 SQIVND (reference sequence).

This clone was detected ten times or more. The read stops 3 residues short of the end of the CDR3; the missing end is completed from the germline J gene. The rearrangement uses TRBV20-1 and TRBJ2-1; 8 nucleotides align to TRBD2. This CDR3 is 15 amino acids long. J was trimmed by 3 bases and V by 2 bases; bases with no gene match: 6. CDR1 and CDR2 from the germline V gene are DFQATT and SNEGSKA (reference sequence). CDR3 DNA (partial): TGCAGTGCTAGAAGAGCGGGAGCGGGCTACAATGAG. As protein: CSARRAGAGYNE. The full CDR3 protein is CSARRAGAGYNEQFF.

This clone was seen at least ten times. The read ends 3 residues before the CDR3 terminus; that terminus is restored from the germline J gene. This chain uses TRBV20-1 with TRBJ1-4; no clear D. The germline V and J ends were trimmed by 0 bases and 6 bases, with 5 bases remaining between them. The CDR3 loop spans 12 amino acids. Per the germline V gene, CDR1 is DFQATT and CDR2 is SNEGSKA (reference sequence). CDR3 residues: CSARDGDEKLFF. CDR3 DNA, as far as it was read: TGCAGTGCTAGAGACGGGGATGAAAAA.